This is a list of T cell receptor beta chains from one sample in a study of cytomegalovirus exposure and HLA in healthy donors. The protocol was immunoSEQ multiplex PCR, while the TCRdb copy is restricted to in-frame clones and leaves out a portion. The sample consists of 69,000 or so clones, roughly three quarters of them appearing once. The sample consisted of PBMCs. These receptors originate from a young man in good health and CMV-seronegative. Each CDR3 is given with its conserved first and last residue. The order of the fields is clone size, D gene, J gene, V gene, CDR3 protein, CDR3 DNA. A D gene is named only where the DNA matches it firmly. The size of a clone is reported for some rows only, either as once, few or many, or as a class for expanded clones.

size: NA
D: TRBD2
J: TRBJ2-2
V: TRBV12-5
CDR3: CASGLAPLGSGRNTGELFF
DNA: TGTGCTAGTGGTTTGGCACCCCTGGGGAGCGGGAGGAACACCGGGGAGCTGTTTTTT

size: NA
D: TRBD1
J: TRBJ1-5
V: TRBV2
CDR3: CASSFTGGQNQPQHF
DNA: TGTGCCAGCAGTTTCACAGGGGGCCAAAATCAGCCCCAGCATTTT

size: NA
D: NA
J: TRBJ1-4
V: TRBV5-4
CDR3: CASSLFGTRENEKLFF
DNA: TGTGCCAGCAGCTTGTTCGGGACAAGGGAGAATGAAAAACTGTTTTTT

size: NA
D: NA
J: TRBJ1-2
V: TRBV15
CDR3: CATSRDLGEPNYGYTF
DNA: TGTGCCACCAGCAGAGATCTGGGAGAACCTAACTATGGCTACACCTTC

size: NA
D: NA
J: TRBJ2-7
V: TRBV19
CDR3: CASSIPSAGPYEQYF
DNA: TGTGCCAGTAGTATACCCTCGGCAGGTCCCTACGAGCAGTACTTC

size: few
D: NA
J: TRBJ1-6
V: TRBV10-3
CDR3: CATRSSSYNSPLHF
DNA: TGTGCCACCCGATCGAGCTCCTATAATTCACCCCTCCACTTT

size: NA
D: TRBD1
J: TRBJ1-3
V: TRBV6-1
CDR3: CATFDGTASGNTIYF
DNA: TGTGCCACGTTCGACGGGACAGCCTCTGGAAACACCATATATTTT

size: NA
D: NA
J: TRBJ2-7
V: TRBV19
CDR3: CASGAGAPYEQYF
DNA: TGTGCCAGCGGGGCAGGGGCCCCCTACGAGCAGTACTTC

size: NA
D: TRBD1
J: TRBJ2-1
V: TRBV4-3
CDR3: CASSRIQGSANEQFF
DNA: TGCGCCAGCAGCCGCATACAGGGGAGCGCCAATGAGCAGTTCTTC

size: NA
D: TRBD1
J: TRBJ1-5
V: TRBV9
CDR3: CASRRDGDRYNQPQHF
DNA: TGTGCCAGCAGAAGGGACGGGGACAGATACAATCAGCCCCAGCATTTT

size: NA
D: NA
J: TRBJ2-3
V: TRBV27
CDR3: CASLQEGGADTQYF
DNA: TGTGCCAGCCTGCAGGAGGGAGGCGCAGATACGCAGTATTTT

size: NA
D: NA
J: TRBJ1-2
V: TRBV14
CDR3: CASSQDVGGYGYTF
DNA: TGTGCCAGCAGCCAAGACGTAGGGGGCTATGGCTACACCTTC

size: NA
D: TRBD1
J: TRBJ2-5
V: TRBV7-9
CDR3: CASSPHDRGWGETQYF
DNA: TGTGCCAGCAGCCCGCACGACAGGGGTTGGGGGGAGACCCAGTACTTC

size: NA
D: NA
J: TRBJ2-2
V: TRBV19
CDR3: CASIRGTGELFF
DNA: TGTGCCAGTATCAGGGGCACCGGGGAGCTGTTTTTT

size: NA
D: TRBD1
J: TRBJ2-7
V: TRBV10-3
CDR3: CAIRDRTLYEQYF
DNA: TGTGCCATCAGGGACAGGACATTGTACGAGCAGTACTTC

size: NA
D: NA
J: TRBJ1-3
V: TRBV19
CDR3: CASSSSTIYF
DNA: TGTGCCAGTAGTTCGTCGACCATATATTTT

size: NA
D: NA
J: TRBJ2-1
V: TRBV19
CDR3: CASSTQPQGGEQFF
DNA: TGTGCCAGTAGTACCCAGCCACAGGGAGGGGAGCAGTTCTTC

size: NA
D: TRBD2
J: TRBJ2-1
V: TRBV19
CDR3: CASTPGLAGPEQFF
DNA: TGTGCCAGTACCCCGGGACTAGCGGGGCCTGAGCAGTTCTTC

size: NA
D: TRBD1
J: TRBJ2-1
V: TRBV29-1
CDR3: CSVTRTGGPNEQFF
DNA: TGCAGCGTCACTCGCACAGGGGGCCCGAATGAGCAGTTCTTC

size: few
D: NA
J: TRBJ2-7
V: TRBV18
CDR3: CASSPTGQFSYEQYF
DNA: TGTGCCAGCTCACCCACCGGACAGTTCTCCTACGAGCAGTACTTC

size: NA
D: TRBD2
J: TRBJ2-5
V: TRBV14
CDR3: CASSTPGAGRETQYF
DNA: TGTGCCAGCAGCACACCCGGAGCGGGGAGAGAGACCCAGTACTTC

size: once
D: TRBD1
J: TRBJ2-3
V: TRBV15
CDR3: CATSRDTGQGTDTQYF
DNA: TGTGCCACCAGCAGAGATACAGGACAGGGCACAGATACGCAGTATTTT

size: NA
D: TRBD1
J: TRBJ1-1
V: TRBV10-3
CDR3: CAISEDRVNTEAFF
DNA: TGTGCCATCAGTGAGGACAGGGTGAACACTGAAGCTTTCTTT

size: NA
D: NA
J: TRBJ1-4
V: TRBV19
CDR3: CASSNQGLTTNEKLFF
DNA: TGTGCCAGTAGTAATCAGGGACTAACAACTAATGAAAAACTGTTTTTT

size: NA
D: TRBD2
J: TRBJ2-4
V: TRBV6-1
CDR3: CASSVGLAGGLAKNIQYF
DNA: TGTGCCAGCAGTGTGGGACTAGCGGGGGGCCTAGCCAAAAACATTCAGTACTTC

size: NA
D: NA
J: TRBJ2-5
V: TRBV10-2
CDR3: CASSEIGGGAGQTQYF
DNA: TGCGCCAGCAGTGAGATTGGTGGGGGGGCGGGGCAGACCCAGTACTTC

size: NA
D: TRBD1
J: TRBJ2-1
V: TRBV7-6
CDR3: CASSPGTGSSYNEQFF
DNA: TGTGCCAGCAGCCCCGGGACAGGGTCGTCCTACAATGAGCAGTTCTTC

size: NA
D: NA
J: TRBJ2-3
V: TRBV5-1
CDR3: CASSLGQSGDTQYF
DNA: TGCGCCAGCAGCCTAGGCCAAAGTGGAGATACGCAGTATTTT

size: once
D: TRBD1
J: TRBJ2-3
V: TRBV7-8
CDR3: CASSSGVTGGTDTQYF
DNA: TGTGCCAGCAGCTCCGGGGTCACAGGGGGGACAGATACGCAGTATTTT

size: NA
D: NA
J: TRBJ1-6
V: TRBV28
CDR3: CASQGGYLGYNSPLHF
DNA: TGTGCCAGCCAAGGGGGTTATCTGGGCTATAATTCACCCCTCCACTTT